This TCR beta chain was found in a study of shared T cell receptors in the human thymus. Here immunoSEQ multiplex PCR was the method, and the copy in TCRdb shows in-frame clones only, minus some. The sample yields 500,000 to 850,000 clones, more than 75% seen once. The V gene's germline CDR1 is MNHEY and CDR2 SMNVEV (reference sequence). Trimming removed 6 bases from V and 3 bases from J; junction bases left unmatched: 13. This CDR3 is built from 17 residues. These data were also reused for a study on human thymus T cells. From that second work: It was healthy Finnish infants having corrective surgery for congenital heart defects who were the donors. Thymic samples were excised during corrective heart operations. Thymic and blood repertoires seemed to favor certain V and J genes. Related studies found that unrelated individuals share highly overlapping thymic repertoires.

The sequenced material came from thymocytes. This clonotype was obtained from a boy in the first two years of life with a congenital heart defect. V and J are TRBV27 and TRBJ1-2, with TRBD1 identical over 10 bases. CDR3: CASRNLDRGRKDYGYTF. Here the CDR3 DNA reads TGTGCCAGCAGGAATTTGGACAGGGGGAGGAAGGACTATGGCTACACCTTC.